One sample yielded the 31 T cell receptor beta chains listed below, sequenced in a study of T cells in narcolepsy. Profiled with immunoSEQ multiplex PCR; TCRdb holds only in-frame clones, not every one. The sample yields over 25,000 clones, 79% seen once. Sequenced input: memory (CD45RA-) CD4+ T cells from blood. These receptor sequences come from a human donor in good health.

The genes are TRBV7-9 and TRBJ2-7; 10 bases are shared with TRBD1. The V gene end was trimmed by 3 bases and the J gene end by 4 bases; junction bases not matched to a gene: 9. The CDR3 is 16 amino acids. The V gene's germline CDR1 is SEHNR and CDR2 FQNEAQ (reference sequence). The CDR3 DNA sequence: TGTGCCAGCAGCTTTTTAATGCCGGGACAGGGGTACGAGCAGTACTTC. It is translated as CASSFLMPGQGYEQYF.

This chain joins TRBV27 and TRBJ2-1; the D gene is possibly TRBD2 (6 bases). CDR1 is MNHEY, CDR2 SMNVEV, per germline (reference sequence). The CDR3 contains 15 residues. The germline V and J ends were trimmed by 2 bases and 3 bases, with 11 bases remaining between them. CDR3 residues: CASSLRRTNYNEQFF. The CDR3 nucleotides are TGTGCCAGCAGTTTACGACGGACTAACTACAATGAGCAGTTCTTC.

The chain recombines TRBV7-2 with TRBJ1-1; no definite D call. The germline CDR1 and CDR2 sequences are SGHTA and FQGNSA. V was shortened by 3 bases and J by 4 bases, with 9 bases between the two germline ends. The CDR3 consists of 13 residues. The CDR3 loop is CASSLIPSTEAFF. CDR3 DNA sequence: TGTGCCAGCAGCTTGATCCCCAGCACTGAAGCTTTCTTT.

The J gene is TRBJ1-3, the V gene TRBV28; D is perhaps TRBD1 (6 bases). The CDR3 loop spans 18 amino acids. Germline values: CDR1 MDHEN, CDR2 SYDVKM. V was shortened by 3 bases and J by 0 bases, with 18 bases between the two germline ends. CDR3 in DNA: TGTGCCAGCAGTTTCGTCGGGACACCTACGTTCTCTGGAAACACCATATATTTT. Translated: CASSFVGTPTFSGNTIYF.

The V call is TRBV7-2, the J call TRBJ2-1; 9 positions agree with TRBD1. The CDR3 totals 14 residues. V gave up 7 bases and J gave up 8 bases; unmatched junction bases: 9. Germline CDR1 SGHTA, CDR2 FQGNSA. This chain's CDR3 is CASIPPGTGYEQFF. The CDR3 DNA reads TGTGCCAGCATTCCACCAGGGACAGGGTATGAGCAGTTCTTC.

A remark on this clone: The final CDR3 position lacks the conserved phenylalanine or tryptophan, pointing to a likely read error. The chain is built from TRBV4-3 and TRBJ1-3; D is undetermined. CDR3 length: 13 residues. V lost 0 bases and J 3 bases, leaving 3 bases between the germline ends. Per the germline V gene, CDR1 is LGHNA and CDR2 is YSLEER. The CDR3 protein is CASSQDSGNTIYL. The CDR3 nucleotides read TGCGCCAGCAGCCAAGACAGTGGAAACACCATATATCTT.

The chain employs TRBV5-1 and TRBJ2-1, with unresolved D. CDR3 length: 16 residues. CDR1 and CDR2 from the germline V gene are SGHRS and YFSETQ. The germline V and J ends were trimmed by 5 bases and 0 bases, with 15 bases remaining between them. CDR3 sequence reads: CASRLTPGSSYNEQFF. CDR3 nucleotide sequence: TGCGCCAGCAGATTGACCCCGGGTAGCTCCTACAATGAGCAGTTCTTC.

The V gene is TRBV6-1, the J gene TRBJ1-3, with 8 bases matching TRBD1. Germline-derived CDR1 and CDR2 are MNHNS and SASEGT. CDR3 length: 14 amino acids. After removal of 6 bases from V and 2 bases from J, the junction contained 3 bases not matched to a gene. The CDR3 DNA is TGTGCCAGCAGACCGACAGGGGCTGGAAACACCATATATTTT. Encoded protein: CASRPTGAGNTIYF.

CDR3 nucleotide sequence: TGCGCCAGCAGCCCAAGGACGGGACGGGCTTACAATGAGCAGTTCTTC. Protein sequence: CASSPRTGRAYNEQFF. The chain is built from TRBV5-1 and TRBJ2-1, with D perhaps being TRBD1 or TRBD2 (5 bases each). Per the germline V gene, CDR1 is SGHRS and CDR2 is YFSETQ. This CDR3 has 16 amino acids. The V gene lost 4 bases and the J gene lost 4 bases, with 18 bases spanning the gap.

CDR3 bases: TGCGCCAGCAGCTCCCCCCCCGGGGAGCTGTTTTTT. Residues: CASSSPPGELFF. The chain uses TRBV5-1 and TRBJ2-2; D gene unclear. Germline V gives CDR1 SGHRS, CDR2 YFSETQ. V was pared by 3 bases and J by 6 bases, with 6 bases between. This CDR3 is 12 amino acids long.

This rearrangement joins TRBV18 to TRBJ1-6, with 8 bases fitting TRBD1. Germline V gene lookup returns CDR1 KGHSH and CDR2 LQKENI. The CDR3 is made up of 17 amino acids. V dropped 4 bases and J dropped 9; count of bases not matched to a gene: 14. This chain's CDR3 is CASSLKNDGTGVSPLHF. The CDR3 DNA sequence: TGTGCCAGCTCACTCAAAAACGACGGGACAGGCGTTTCACCCCTCCACTTT.

The J gene is TRBJ1-1, the V gene TRBV7-9, with D unclear. Deletions cut 3 bases from V and 1 base from J, with 3 bases between. Germline V CDR1 and CDR2: SEHNR, FQNEAQ (reference sequence). The CDR3 covers 12 residues. DNA of the CDR3: TGTGCCAGCAGCTTCGAGAACACTGAAGCTTTCTTT. Its protein product is CASSFENTEAFF.

The J gene is TRBJ1-5, the V gene TRBV28; D gene ambiguous. Germline CDR1 reads MDHEN; CDR2 reads SYDVKM. This CDR3 comprises 15 residues. Between the trimmed V and J ends, which lost 2 bases and 0 bases, there was a span of 8 bases. The CDR3 nucleotides are TGTGCCAGCAGTTTACACCTGTATAGCAATCAGCCCCAGCATTTT. Protein product: CASSLHLYSNQPQHF.

The rearrangement links TRBV15 to TRBJ2-1; D perhaps matches TRBD2 (6 bases). The CDR3 is 15 residues long. V was clipped by 3 bases and J by 4 bases, with 13 bases between them. Germline CDR1 and CDR2: LNHNV and YYDKDF (reference sequence). The CDR3 region is CATSRESGTYNEQFF. CDR3 bases: TGTGCCACCAGCAGGGAATCCGGGACTTACAATGAGCAGTTCTTC.

This clone was seen only a few times. The chain has TRBV12-5 and TRBJ1-1, with unresolved D. CDR1 LGHNT and CDR2 FRNRAP come from the germline V gene. The CDR3 sequence is 12 residues long. The V end was cut by 3 bases, the J end by 3 bases, with 5 bases between. In DNA form, the CDR3 reads TGTGCTAGTGGTTTAACCGACACTGAAGCTTTCTTT. This translates into CASGLTDTEAFF.

The chain joins TRBV29-1 to TRBJ2-7, with TRBD2 matching 11 bases. The germline CDR1 and CDR2 sequences are SQVTM and ANQGSEA. The CDR3 consists of 15 residues. V was pared by 4 bases and J by 1 base, with 6 bases of the junction left unmatched. The CDR3: CSVAGLAGISYEQYF. In nucleotides, the CDR3 is TGCAGCGTTGCTGGACTAGCGGGCATATCCTACGAGCAGTACTTC.

The gene calls are TRBV4-3 and TRBJ2-3; D is unclear. V dropped 0 bases and J dropped 4 bases, with 11 bases sitting between them. CDR1 is LGHNA, CDR2 YSLEER, per germline. There are 15 residues in the CDR3. The CDR3 nucleotides are TGCGCCAGCAGCCAAGAGCGGCGAGCCTCAGATACGCAGTATTTT. Translated, it gives CASSQERRASDTQYF.

The genes are TRBV5-1 and TRBJ2-5, with 7 bases identical to TRBD1. The J call may not be correct, given that the DNA end is closer to TRBJ2-7. Germline CDR1 and CDR2: SGHRS and YFSETQ. The CDR3 contains 15 residues. The CDR3 loop is CASSLAGTASYEQYF. DNA for the CDR3: TGCGCCAGCAGCTTGGCCGGGACAGCTTCTTACGAGCAGTACTTC.

This clone was counted a few times. V gene TRBV28 combines with J gene TRBJ2-3; tentatively, D is TRBD2 (6 bases). This CDR3 spans 12 amino acids. Trimming cost V 6 bases and J 11 bases, with 15 bases left between them. Germline V gene sequence: CDR1 MDHEN, CDR2 SYDVKM. The CDR3 DNA is TGTGCCAGCAGGGGGACTGCGTTCAAGCAGTATTTT. Translating it yields CASRGTAFKQYF.

The rearrangement joins TRBV5-6 to TRBJ1-2, with 8 bases identical to TRBD1. CDR1 SGHDT and CDR2 YYEEEE come from the germline V gene. J was trimmed by 7 bases and V by 4 bases; bases with no gene match: 12. This CDR3 contains 15 residues. The CDR3 is CASSPPIRGQGGYTF. CDR3 nucleotide sequence: TGTGCCAGCAGCCCCCCAATCAGGGGGCAGGGTGGCTACACCTTC. Filled out from reference TRBV5-6 and TRBJ1-2, the complete variable domain reads DAGVTQSPTHLIKTRGQQVTLRCSPKSGHDTVSWYQQALGQGPQFIFQYYEEEERQRGNFPDRFSGHQFPNYSSELNVNALLLGDSALYLCASSPPIRGQGGYTFGSGTRLTVV.

The V and J genes are TRBV11-2 and TRBJ2-4, with TRBD2 matching over 7 bases. Per the germline V gene, CDR1 is SGHAT and CDR2 is FQNNGV. There are 15 residues in the CDR3. The V gene end was trimmed by 4 bases and the J gene end by 4 bases; junction bases not matched to a gene: 7. CDR3 in DNA: TGTGCCAGCAGCTCCCGGGAGGCCGGGAAAAACATTCAGTACTTC. Translating it yields CASSSREAGKNIQYF.

This chain uses TRBV9 with TRBJ2-7, with 10 positions matching TRBD1. The assigned J gene may be wrong: the sequence end matches TRBJ2-1 better. CDR3 length: 14 amino acids. Germline CDR1 is SGDLS and CDR2 is YYNGEE. CDR3 sequence (DNA): TGTGCCAGCACCAGTGGGGGACAGGGGAATGAGCAGTTCTTC. It specifies CASTSGGQGNEQFF.

The chain couples TRBV9 to TRBJ2-7, with D unresolved. Germline CDR1 is SGDLS and CDR2 is YYNGEE. V was cut by 7 bases and J by 0 bases, with 14 bases left in between. There are 14 residues in the CDR3. Here the CDR3 DNA reads TGTGCCAGCGGGTCGGGTTGGGCCTCCTACGAGCAGTACTTC. Amino acid sequence: CASGSGWASYEQYF. The full variable domain, its missing parts supplied by reference TRBV9 and TRBJ2-7, is DSGVTQTPKHLITATGQRVTLRCSPRSGDLSVYWYQQSLDQGLQFLIQYYNGEERAKGNILERFSAQQFPDLHSELNLSSLELGDSALYFCASGSGWASYEQYFGPGTRLTVT.

This rearrangement joins TRBV27 to TRBJ2-7, with TRBD2 matching 9 bases. Germline V CDR1 and CDR2: MNHEY, SMNVEV (reference sequence). V was pared by 7 bases and J by 6 bases, with 4 bases of the junction left unmatched. CDR3 length: 12 residues. The CDR3 region has the DNA TGTGCCAGCAAGCGGGAGGTAGGCGAGCAGTACTTC. Encoded protein: CASKREVGEQYF.

J is TRBJ2-7 and V is TRBV6-5; 9 nucleotides align to TRBD1. Germline V gene lookup returns CDR1 MNHEY and CDR2 SVGAGI. The CDR3 contains 15 residues. With V trimmed by 6 bases and J by 5 bases, 11 bases remained unmatched. The CDR3 DNA is TGTGCCAGCAGACACCCGGGACAGGGACCCCACGAGCAGTACTTC. Amino acid sequence: CASRHPGQGPHEQYF.

This chain links TRBV4-1 with TRBJ2-2; D might be TRBD2 (7 bases). The V gene's germline CDR1 is MGHRA and CDR2 YSYEKL. The CDR3 totals 16 residues. V lost 4 bases and J 4 bases, leaving 16 bases between the germline ends. The CDR3 is CASSPQGRGRTGELFF. DNA for the CDR3: TGCGCCAGCAGCCCACAAGGGCGGGGGCGCACCGGGGAGCTGTTTTTT.

The chain links TRBV7-9 to TRBJ1-1; D is undetermined. V lost 5 bases to trimming and J lost 1 base, with 17 bases between them. The germline gives CDR1 SEHNR, CDR2 FQNEAQ (reference sequence). This CDR3 comprises 16 residues. The CDR3 DNA reads as TGTGCCAGCAGCCCAAAACGGACGCGCGGGAACACTGAAGCTTTCTTT. The encoded protein is CASSPKRTRGNTEAFF.

The chain joins TRBV11-2 to TRBJ2-3; no definite D call. There are 12 residues in the CDR3. The ends were cut back, 5 bases at V and 2 bases at J, with 5 bases in the middle. Germline V gene sequence: CDR1 SGHAT, CDR2 FQNNGV. DNA of the CDR3: TGTGCCAGCAGCCAGGACACAGATACGCAGTATTTT. This gives the protein CASSQDTDTQYF.

V and J are TRBV30 and TRBJ1-5; 9 bases line up with TRBD1. The germline CDR1 and CDR2 sequences are GTSNPN and SVGIG (reference sequence). This CDR3 has 14 residues. V dropped 2 bases and J dropped 6; count of bases not matched to a gene: 5. CDR3 sequence reads: CAWSQGQGAQPQHF. Written as DNA, the CDR3 is TGTGCCTGGAGTCAGGGACAGGGAGCTCAGCCCCAGCATTTT.

This chain connects TRBV25-1 to TRBJ2-4; no definite D call. This CDR3 contains 15 residues. Germline V gene lookup returns CDR1 MGHDK and CDR2 SYGVNS. V lost 5 bases and J 0 bases, leaving 11 bases between the germline ends. This CDR3 reads CASSSLGVAKNIQYF. The CDR3, as DNA: TGTGCCAGCAGTAGCCTTGGGGTAGCCAAAAACATTCAGTACTTC.

A word on this clone: Sequence at one end of the junction differs from germline and may be a read error. The chain joins TRBV23-1 to TRBJ2-1; the match to TRBD2 covers 10 bases. TRBV23-1 qualifies as an ORF whose function is uncertain. There are 15 residues in the CDR3. CDR3 region: CASNFLAGGRSEQLF. The CDR3 nucleotides read TGCGCCAGCAATTTTTTAGCGGGAGGCCGGAGTGAGCAGCTCTTC.